This entry lists 10 T cell receptor beta chains sequenced from one sample in a study of T cells in Graves' hyperthyroidism and ophthalmopathy. Using RNA transcripts as the source, TCR beta CDR3 regions were amplified. HTBI primers were used for first-round RT-PCR of the TCR CDR3. TCRdb called the multiplex PCR reads again in MiXCR, with one record for every CDR3 protein. In the table there are about 400,000 distinct CDR3 sequences, 14% to 15% of which are singletons. The sequencing input was blood. The receptors derive from a woman between 25 and 40 years old with Graves' hyperthyroidism.

Many counts were recorded for this clonotype. The rearrangement links TRBV6-1 to TRBJ2-7, with 12 bases identical to TRBD2. Germline CDR1 and CDR2: MNHNS and SASEGT. This CDR3 spans 16 amino acids. The V gene end was trimmed by 3 bases and the J gene end by 5 bases; junction bases not matched to a gene: 8. CDR3 protein: CASSDRTSGIFDEQYF. Written as DNA, the CDR3 is TGTGCCAGCAGTGACCGGACTAGCGGGATCTTCGACGAGCAGTACTTC.

Only a few counts were recorded for this clonotype. V gene TRBV3-1 combines with J gene TRBJ1-6; no clear D. Germline V gene sequence: CDR1 LGHDT, CDR2 YNNKEL (reference sequence). V was pared by 4 bases and J by 9 bases, with 16 bases between. This CDR3 comprises 15 residues. This chain's CDR3 is CASSPDRPRGSPLHF. The CDR3 bases are TGTGCCAGCAGCCCAGATAGGCCCCGTGGTTCACCCCTCCACTTT.

This clonotype showed up many times. In DNA form, the CDR3 reads TGTGCCAGCAGTGAATTCGAGACAGGGTTTAATGTGCAGTACTTC. Protein sequence: CASSEFETGFNVQYF. V is TRBV6-1 and J is TRBJ2-7, with TRBD1 matching 7 bases. The CDR3 covers 15 residues. Germline V gives CDR1 MNHNS, CDR2 SASEGT. Unmatched junction bases numbered 13, after V lost 2 bases and J lost 9 bases.

The CDR3 protein is CASSSPSRSANEKLFF. DNA for the CDR3: TGTGCCAGCAGTTCACCTTCCCGGTCGGCTAATGAAAAACTGTTTTTT. This chain joins TRBV28 and TRBJ1-4; D gene unclear. Deletions cut 4 bases from V and 3 bases from J, with 15 bases between. In germline, CDR1 is MDHEN, CDR2 SYDVKM. The CDR3 length is 16 residues.

This clonotype was counted at least ten times. The chain joins TRBV28 to TRBJ2-7, with 7 bases that match TRBD2. Germline assignment: CDR1 MDHEN and CDR2 SYDVKM. Trimming at V came to 7 bases and at J to 6 bases, leaving 15 bases not matched to a gene. The CDR3 length is 15 residues. The CDR3 loop is CASTQEGGSVVEQYF. CDR3 in DNA: TGTGCCAGCACCCAAGAGGGCGGGAGCGTTGTCGAGCAGTACTTC.

This clonotype was seen many times. The chain joins TRBV20-1 to TRBJ1-5; 8 bases are shared with TRBD1. Germline CDR1 reads DFQATT; CDR2 reads SNEGSKA (reference sequence). This CDR3 comprises 14 residues. J lost 4 bases, V lost 6 bases, and 8 bases had no gene match. The CDR3 DNA sequence: TGCAGTGCGCAGACAGGGGATAGAAATCAGCCCCAGCATTTT. It yields the protein CSAQTGDRNQPQHF.

This clonotype has ten or more counts. The chain recombines TRBV2 with TRBJ2-5; D possibly corresponds to TRBD2 (6 bases). In germline, CDR1 is SNHLY, CDR2 FYNNEI. V lost 4 bases and J 4 bases, leaving 10 bases between the germline ends. The CDR3 loop spans 13 amino acids. CDR3 in amino acids: CASSGAGLETQYF. Written as DNA, the CDR3 is TGTGCCAGCAGTGGGGCGGGGTTAGAGACCCAGTACTTC. Based on the CDR3 plus reference TRBV2 and TRBJ2-5, the full variable domain is EPEVTQTPSHQVTQMGQEVILRCVPISNHLYFYWYRQILGQKVEFLVSFYNNEISEKSEIFDDQFSVERPDGSNFTLKIRSTKLEDSAMYFCASSGAGLETQYFGPGTRLLVL.

This clonotype has at least ten counts. J is TRBJ2-1 and V is TRBV14, with D possibly being TRBD1 (6 bases). V lost 3 bases and J lost 7, with 10 bases in between. From germline, CDR1 is SGHDN and CDR2 FVKESK. CDR3 length: 13 residues. CDR3 amino acids: CASSQWTDNEQFF. In DNA form, the CDR3 reads TGTGCCAGCAGCCAGTGGACAGATAATGAGCAGTTCTTC.

This clonotype was seen many times. The chain has TRBV18 and TRBJ1-1, with D perhaps TRBD1 (6 bases). Per germline, CDR1 KGHSH and CDR2 LQKENI. The CDR3 sequence is 15 residues long. Trimming pared 2 bases from V and 4 bases from J, leaving 14 bases between. This CDR3 is CASSPKRTDPTEAFF. CDR3 nucleotides: TGTGCCAGCTCACCAAAGCGGACAGACCCCACTGAAGCTTTCTTT. Drawing the rest from reference TRBV18 and TRBJ1-1, the complete variable domain is NAGVMQNPRHLVRRRGQEARLRCSPMKGHSHVYWYRQLPEEGLKFMVYLQKENIIDESGMPKERFSAEFPKEGPSILRIQQVVRGDSAAYFCASSPKRTDPTEAFFGQGTRLTVV.

This clonotype was seen ten or more times. The chain employs TRBV2 and TRBJ2-1, with TRBD1 identical over 7 bases. CDR1 is SNHLY and CDR2 is FYNNEI in the germline V gene. Trimming cost V 7 bases and J 6 bases; bases outside gene matches: 3. The CDR3 covers 12 residues. The CDR3 region is CASIDRANEQFF. The CDR3 DNA is TGTGCCAGCATTGACAGGGCCAATGAGCAGTTCTTC.